These 24 T cell receptor beta chains originate from one sample sequenced in a study of T-cell reconstitution after alpha-beta-depleted transplantation in children. TCRbeta library construction was performed incorporating unique molecular identifiers. A single record per CDR3 protein comes from TCRdb applying MiXCR to the PCR reads. The sample carries 250,000 or so distinct CDR3 sequences, about 24% recorded once. This sample comprised PBMCs, mostly from graft donor cells, obtained 360 days after TCRalphabeta/CD19-depleted stem cell transplant. The receptors were sampled from a female patient aged 2-10 years who had a stem cell transplant for congenital amegakaryocytic thrombocytopenia, so the T cells may come from the graft donor.

The DNA of the CDR3 is TGTGCCAGCAGCCAAGTCACCTCCTACAATGAGCAGTTCTTC. This gives the protein CASSQVTSYNEQFF. The chain carries TRBV3-1 and TRBJ2-1; no clear D. The length of the CDR3 is 14 residues. In germline, CDR1 is LGHDT, CDR2 YNNKEL (reference sequence). The V end was cut by 1 base, the J end by 0 bases, with 4 bases between.

This clonotype was seen only a few times. The rearrangement joins TRBV5-1 to TRBJ1-1, with unresolved D. The CDR3 is 14 amino acids. Trimming stripped 4 bases from V and 5 bases from J, with 15 bases between. The V gene's germline CDR1 is SGHRS and CDR2 YFSETQ. CDR3 DNA sequence: TGCGCCAGCAGCGAAAACAGTGGTAGGACTGAAGCTTTCTTT. Its protein product is CASSENSGRTEAFF. The variable domain in full, with the rest retrieved from reference TRBV5-1 and TRBJ1-1, is KAGVTQTPRYLIKTRGQQVTLSCSPISGHRSVSWYQQTPGQGLQFLFEYFSETQRNKGNFPGRFSGRQFSNSRSEMNVSTLELGDSALYLCASSENSGRTEAFFGQGTRLTVV.

This clonotype was counted between two and nine times. The chain is built from TRBV24-1 and TRBJ2-7, with TRBD1 identical over 10 bases. The CDR3 consists of 15 residues. Germline CDR1 is KGHDR and CDR2 is SFDVKD. Germline trimming cut 2 bases from V and 4 bases from J; bases unmatched to any gene: 4. The CDR3 DNA sequence: TGTGCCACCAGTGATTCCGGGACAGGGGTTTACGAGCAGTACTTC. This translates into CATSDSGTGVYEQYF.

The gene calls are TRBV18 and TRBJ1-1; tentative D call: TRBD1 (5 bases). The ends were cut back, 3 bases at V and 0 bases at J, with 17 bases in the middle. Germline CDR1 is KGHSH and CDR2 is LQKENI. The CDR3 runs to 17 residues. The CDR3 DNA follows: TGTGCCAGCTCACCGAATCCGGGACGGAGCATGAACACTGAAGCTTTCTTT. Translating gives CASSPNPGRSMNTEAFF. Full variable domain (rest looked up from reference TRBV18 and TRBJ1-1): NAGVMQNPRHLVRRRGQEARLRCSPMKGHSHVYWYRQLPEEGLKFMVYLQKENIIDESGMPKERFSAEFPKEGPSILRIQQVVRGDSAAYFCASSPNPGRSMNTEAFFGQGTRLTVV.

Ten or more counts support this clonotype. The chain combines TRBV12-3 or TRBV12-4 with TRBJ2-2; no clear D gene. The CDR3 runs to 13 residues. The germline V and J ends were trimmed by 5 bases and 5 bases, with 9 bases remaining between them. The CDR3 here is CASSPRLTGELFF. The CDR3 nucleotides read TGTGCCAGCAGTCCCCGACTTACCGGGGAGCTGTTTTTT.

The J gene is TRBJ1-2, the V gene TRBV7-2; D is unclear. V was pared by 3 bases and J by 0 bases, with 5 bases between. Germline loops: CDR1 SGHTA, CDR2 FQGNSA. This CDR3 is built from 13 residues. This chain's CDR3 is CASSFNPNYGYTF. The CDR3 DNA is TGTGCCAGCAGCTTCAATCCTAACTATGGCTACACCTTC. Combining the CDR3 with reference TRBV7-2 and TRBJ1-2 gives the whole variable domain GAGVSQSPSNKVTEKGKDVELRCDPISGHTALYWYRQSLGQGLEFLIYFQGNSAPDKSGLPSDRFSAERTGGSVSTLTIQRTQQEDSAVYLCASSFNPNYGYTFGSGTRLTVV.

This clonotype was recorded a few times. The gene calls are TRBV11-1 and TRBJ2-6; 9 bases are shared with TRBD1. There are 20 residues in the CDR3. CDR1 is SGHAT and CDR2 is FQDESV in the germline V gene (reference sequence). J lost 0 bases, V lost 4 bases, and 13 bases had no gene match. CDR3 residues: CASSSWTGATICSGANVLTF. For the CDR3, the DNA is TGTGCCAGCAGCTCTTGGACAGGGGCGACGATTTGCTCTGGGGCCAACGTCCTGACTTTC.

The chain couples TRBV5-4 to TRBJ2-1; 7 nucleotides align to TRBD1. J lost 8 bases, V lost 3 bases, and 2 bases had no gene match. Germline V lookup: CDR1 SGHNT, CDR2 YYREEE (reference sequence). The CDR3 sequence is 12 residues long. CDR3 nucleotides: TGTGCCAGCAGCTCAGACAGGGATGAGCAGTTCTTC. It encodes CASSSDRDEQFF.

The rearrangement uses TRBV9 and TRBJ2-3, with a tentative D call TRBD2 (6 bases). The V gene's germline CDR1 is SGDLS and CDR2 YYNGEE. The V end was cut by 0 bases, the J end by 4 bases, with 9 bases between. The CDR3 consists of 14 residues. The CDR3 region is CASSVGLGADTQYF. The CDR3 nucleotides are TGTGCCAGCAGCGTAGGACTAGGGGCAGATACGCAGTATTTT.

Ten or more counts support this clonotype. The chain links TRBV30 to TRBJ2-3, with D possibly matching TRBD2 (6 bases). This CDR3 contains 12 residues. Per the germline V gene, CDR1 is GTSNPN and CDR2 is SVGIG (reference sequence). The V end was cut by 1 base, the J end by 5 bases, with 7 bases between. The CDR3, as DNA: TGTGCCTGGAGTGGGACTAAAGATACGCAGTATTTT. Its protein product is CAWSGTKDTQYF. The whole variable domain, filled in from reference TRBV30 and TRBJ2-3, reads SQTIHQWPATLVQPVGSPLSLECTVEGTSNPNLYWYRQAAGRGLQLLFYSVGIGQISSEVPQNLSASRPQDRQFILSSKKLLLSDSGFYLCAWSGTKDTQYFGPGTRLTVL.

This clonotype was seen more than once but under ten times. This chain connects TRBV20-1 to TRBJ2-1; TRBD2 aligns across 8 bases. Germline CDR1 reads DFQATT; CDR2 reads SNEGSKA (reference sequence). This CDR3 spans 15 amino acids. V lost 5 bases to trimming and J lost 3 bases; unmatched junction nucleotides: 9. The DNA for the CDR3 is TGCAGTGCTGTTCCTCAGCGGGGGCACTACAATGAGCAGTTCTTC. This gives the protein CSAVPQRGHYNEQFF.

This rearrangement joins TRBV7-3 to TRBJ1-5; D call uncertain. The CDR3 loop spans 14 amino acids. Germline lookup yields CDR1 SGHTA and CDR2 FQGTGA. With 5 bases removed from V and 3 bases from J, the gap between germline ends came to 11 bases. The CDR3 spells CASSHGQDNQPQHF. The CDR3 DNA reads as TGTGCCAGCAGCCACGGGCAGGACAATCAGCCCCAGCATTTT.

This clonotype was seen only a few times. The rearrangement uses TRBV7-9 and TRBJ1-6; D is undetermined. V was cut by 1 base and J by 9 bases, with 13 bases left in between. The CDR3 has 15 amino acids. Germline V lookup: CDR1 SEHNR, CDR2 FQNEAQ (reference sequence). CDR3 region: CASSLVSGLSSPLHF. The CDR3 DNA is TGTGCCAGCAGCTTAGTTTCCGGGTTAAGTTCACCCCTCCACTTT.

This chain links TRBV20-1 with TRBJ1-1, with D hard to call. The CDR3 totals 11 residues. Trimming removed 5 bases at V and 9 bases at J, with 13 bases between. CDR1 and CDR2 (germline): DFQATT, SNEGSKA (reference sequence). The CDR3 reads CSAWRLNQAFF. In DNA, the CDR3 is TGCAGTGCTTGGCGACTGAACCAAGCTTTCTTT.

This clonotype was picked up a small number of times. The chain employs TRBV6-1 and TRBJ2-5; TRBD1 might be the D (6 bases). The V and J ends lost 2 bases and 3 bases respectively, with 16 bases between them. Germline CDR1 is MNHNS and CDR2 is SASEGT. The CDR3 spans 16 residues. This CDR3 reads CASSEWGRPPKETQYF. In DNA form, the CDR3 reads TGTGCCAGCAGTGAATGGGGGCGTCCACCCAAAGAGACCCAGTACTTC.

This clonotype was counted many times. The chain has TRBV5-8 and TRBJ2-2; no clear D gene. This CDR3 comprises 14 residues. Germline values: CDR1 SGHTS, CDR2 YDEGEE. V was pared by 1 base and J by 7 bases, with 11 bases between. The DNA of the CDR3 is TGTGCCAGCAGCTTGTGGGGTAGTGGCGGGGAGCTGTTTTTT. Amino acids: CASSLWGSGGELFF. The entire variable domain, with the rest obtained from reference TRBV5-8 and TRBJ2-2, is as follows: EAGVTQSPTHLIKTRGQQATLRCSPISGHTSVYWYQQALGLGLQFLLWYDEGEERNRGNFPPRFSGRQFPNYSSELNVNALELEDSALYLCASSLWGSGGELFFGEGSRLTVL.

The V call is TRBV11-2, the J call TRBJ1-3; weak D call: TRBD1 (6 bases). Looked up from germline, CDR1 is SGHAT and CDR2 is FQNNGV. The CDR3 is made up of 16 amino acids. V dropped 6 bases and J dropped 3 bases, with 18 bases sitting between them. CDR3 in amino acids: CASRSLVGGYGNTIYF. For the CDR3, the DNA is TGTGCCAGCAGATCGCTGGTTGGGGGCTATGGAAACACCATATATTTT.

This clonotype was seen more than once but under ten times. The chain carries TRBV10-3 and TRBJ2-7; a possible D gene is TRBD2 (6 bases). Germline CDR1 reads ENHRY; CDR2 reads SYGVKD. V was clipped by 7 bases and J by 2 bases, with 9 bases between them. The CDR3 has 12 residues. The CDR3 region has the DNA TGTGCCATCAAGGGCGGGGCCTACGAGCAGTACTTC. Translating it yields CAIKGGAYEQYF.

J is TRBJ2-6 and V is TRBV3-1, with a tentative D call TRBD1 (6 bases). Trimming removed 10 bases at V and 0 bases at J, with 25 bases between. Germline-derived CDR1 and CDR2 are LGHDT and YNNKEL (reference sequence). The CDR3 is 19 residues long. CDR3 nucleotide sequence: TGTGCCATCAAAAATGAGGGGCAGGGGATGAGCTCTGGGGCCAACGTCCTGACTTTC. This sequence encodes CAIKNEGQGMSSGANVLTF.

The CDR3 DNA reads as TGTGCCAGCGGAGGACAGGGCTCCTATAATTCACCCCTCCACTTT. It encodes CASGGQGSYNSPLHF. The chain links TRBV28 to TRBJ1-6, with 8 bases aligning to TRBD1. Germline loops: CDR1 MDHEN, CDR2 SYDVKM. The CDR3 runs to 15 residues. V lost 8 bases, J lost 0 bases, and 3 bases stayed unmatched.

This sequence joins TRBV5-6 and TRBJ1-5; possible D gene TRBD1, 6 bases. This CDR3 spans 17 amino acids. Germline-derived CDR1 and CDR2 are SGHDT and YYEEEE. Trimming shortened V by 4 bases and J by 0 bases, and 17 bases separated the two germline ends. The CDR3 DNA follows: TGTGCCAGCAGCACCAGGACAGATTACTATAGCAATCAGCCCCAGCATTTT. Translating gives CASSTRTDYYSNQPQHF. The whole variable domain, filled in from reference TRBV5-6 and TRBJ1-5, reads DAGVTQSPTHLIKTRGQQVTLRCSPKSGHDTVSWYQQALGQGPQFIFQYYEEEERQRGNFPDRFSGHQFPNYSSELNVNALLLGDSALYLCASSTRTDYYSNQPQHFGDGTRLSIL.

The table lists this clonotype with many counts. This chain connects TRBV12-3 or TRBV12-4 to TRBJ2-7; D unresolved. The CDR3 loop spans 12 amino acids. V was shortened by 6 bases and J by 6 bases, with 12 bases between the two germline ends. As DNA, the CDR3 is TGTGCCAGCAGCCCATTTCCGGGCGAGCAGTACTTC. Translated: CASSPFPGEQYF.

Worth noting for this clonotype: The final CDR3 position lacks the conserved phenylalanine or tryptophan, pointing to a likely read error. The chain employs TRBV2 and TRBJ2-7; D assignment may be TRBD1 or TRBD2 (5 bases each). CDR3 length: 13 amino acids. Trimming cost V 8 bases and J 3 bases, with 14 bases left between them. The germline V gene encodes CDR1 SNHLY and CDR2 FYNNEI. CDR3 coding DNA: TGTGCCAGCGCCTGGGACGGAGACTACGAGCAGTACTAC. This translates into CASAWDGDYEQYY.

V and J are TRBV7-9 and TRBJ1-1; TRBD1 matches at 7 bases. In germline, CDR1 is SEHNR, CDR2 FQNEAQ (reference sequence). Trimming removed 5 bases from V and 6 bases from J; junction bases left unmatched: 9. This CDR3 has 14 residues. CDR3 in amino acids: CASSLRQGNSEAFF. The DNA of the CDR3 is TGTGCCAGCAGCCTACGACAGGGTAACTCTGAAGCTTTCTTT. The full variable domain, in which reference TRBV7-9 and TRBJ1-1 provide the parts outside the CDR3, is DTGVSQNPRHKITKRGQNVTFRCDPISEHNRLYWYRQTLGQGPEFLTYFQNEAQLEKSRLLSDRFSAERPKGSFSTLEIQRTEQGDSAMYLCASSLRQGNSEAFFGQGTRLTVV.